Below, one TCR beta chain is given with its context. What it binds is not known. Germline CDR1 ENHRY, CDR2 SYGVKD. The germline V and J ends were trimmed by 5 bases and 0 bases, with 11 bases remaining between them. The CDR3 totals 15 residues. The sample originates from a study of T-cell reconstitution after alpha-beta-depleted transplantation in children. Whole-study findings and limits: Hyperexpanded clones declined; after one year, newly produced T cells mostly supplied diversity.

As it was prepared, the TCRbeta library received unique molecular identifiers. TCRdb used MiXCR to reprocess the PCR reads, holding one entry per CDR3 protein. The sample has about 540,000 distinct CDR3 sequences; roughly a quarter are singletons. The sample here was PBMCs, taken before TCRalphabeta/CD19-depleted stem cell transplant. The receptor comes from a boy younger than two with Wiskott-Aldrich syndrome, due to receive a stem cell transplant. This chain uses TRBV10-3 with TRBJ2-1; possible D gene TRBD2, 6 bases. CDR3 residues: CAISSGVSSYNEQFF. CDR3 coding DNA: TGTGCCATCAGTTCGGGGGTTAGCTCCTACAATGAGCAGTTCTTC.